The 30 T cell receptor beta chains below were found in one sample sequenced in a study of T cell responses to AZD1222 COVID-19 vaccine. Sequencing was performed with immunoSEQ multiplex PCR; in TCRdb, only in-frame clones are kept and a portion is missing. The sample yields about 72,000 clones, around 87% seen once. Sample: peripheral blood, taken on day 0 of AZD1222 vaccination. The receptor set was obtained from an adult in good health.

The rearrangement joins TRBV30 to TRBJ2-3; 8 positions agree with TRBD2. Germline V gives CDR1 GTSNPN, CDR2 SVGIG (reference sequence). J was trimmed by 8 bases and V by 0 bases; bases with no gene match: 10. The CDR3 spans 15 residues. The CDR3 spells CAWSVGTRTPGTQYF. In DNA, the CDR3 is TGTGCCTGGAGTGTGGGGACTAGGACCCCCGGTACGCAGTATTTT.

This chain links TRBV21-1 with TRBJ2-4; TRBD1 is taken as the D call from the table, unchecked against the DNA. TRBV21-1 represents a pseudogene. The CDR3 is made up of 14 amino acids. The CDR3 DNA reads as TGTGCCAGCAGCAAGGATCCCACAAACAGCATTCAGTACTTC. Translated: CASSKDPTNSIQYF.

The genes are TRBV5-1 and TRBJ1-1; D gene uncertain. Trimming stripped 8 bases from V and 4 bases from J, with 18 bases between. The CDR3 extends over 14 amino acids. Germline CDR1 is SGHRS and CDR2 is YFSETQ. The CDR3 protein is CASYPGPTVTEAFF. DNA of the CDR3: TGCGCCAGTTACCCGGGCCCCACCGTCACTGAAGCTTTCTTT.

This clone was seen a handful of times. Written as DNA, the CDR3 is TGTGCCAGCAGCTTAGCCCAGGGAAACGAGCAGTACTTC. Its protein is CASSLAQGNEQYF. The rearrangement uses TRBV11-2 and TRBJ2-7, with D perhaps matching TRBD1 (5 bases). This CDR3 is 13 amino acids long. Trimming left V 1 base short and J 5 bases short, with 9 bases between. The V gene's germline CDR1 is SGHAT and CDR2 FQNNGV.

DNA for the CDR3: TGTGCCAGCACCAGACGGGGGGGCCCGGAGACCCAGTACTTC. This sequence encodes CASTRRGGPETQYF. The chain is built from TRBV3-1 (or the pseudogene TRBV3-2) and TRBJ2-5, with 8 nucleotides matching TRBD2. The V gene end was trimmed by 7 bases and the J gene end by 5 bases; junction bases not matched to a gene: 9. Germline CDR1 is LGHDT and CDR2 is YNNKEL (reference sequence). This CDR3 has 14 amino acids.

The chain employs TRBV30 and TRBJ1-1; D perhaps matches TRBD1 (5 bases). Germline V gene sequence: CDR1 GTSNPN, CDR2 SVGIG (reference sequence). The CDR3 totals 13 residues. V was shortened by 2 bases and J by 1 base, with 8 bases between the two germline ends. The chain's CDR3 is CAWSRQPNTEAFF. The CDR3 region has the DNA TGTGCCTGGAGTCGACAGCCGAACACTGAAGCTTTCTTT.

The CDR3 region is CASSSTYEQYF. DNA for the CDR3: TGCGCCAGCAGCTCCACCTACGAGCAGTACTTC. The chain recombines TRBV5-1 with TRBJ2-7, with D hard to call. This CDR3 region has 11 residues. The germline V gene has CDR1 SGHRS and CDR2 YFSETQ. Trimming took off 3 bases at V and 2 bases at J, with 3 bases between the two ends.

In DNA, the CDR3 is TGTGCCAGCAGTCCTCCCGACAGGGGCTTTTTCAATTCACCCCTCCACTTT. This sequence encodes CASSPPDRGFFNSPLHF. This sequence joins TRBV6-6 and TRBJ1-6; TRBD1 agrees at 8 bases. The germline gives CDR1 MNHNY, CDR2 SVGAGI (reference sequence). The CDR3 loop spans 17 amino acids. Losses at the gene ends were 5 bases for V and 7 bases for J; bases not matched to a gene: 13.

The V call is TRBV19, the J call TRBJ1-6, with D perhaps TRBD1 (6 bases). V was cut by 8 bases and J by 8 bases, with 16 bases left in between. This CDR3 contains 14 residues. Germline CDR1 LNHDA, CDR2 SQIVND (reference sequence). The CDR3 nucleotides read TGTGCCAGTCATAAGACAGGTTGGGATTCACCCCTCCACTTT. Amino acid sequence: CASHKTGWDSPLHF.

V usage is TRBV7-8 and J usage is TRBJ2-7; unclear D gene. The V gene's germline CDR1 is SGHVS and CDR2 FQNEAQ. This CDR3 contains 12 residues. Trimming cost V 3 bases and J 2 bases, with 5 bases left between them. The CDR3 coding sequence is TGTGCCAGCAGCTTCAGTACCTACGAGCAGTACTTC. It specifies CASSFSTYEQYF.

The chain recombines TRBV7-2 with TRBJ1-3; 9 bases are shared with TRBD1. Germline assignment: CDR1 SGHTA and CDR2 FQGNSA. This CDR3 is 16 amino acids long. V lost 4 bases, J lost 3 bases, and 7 bases stayed unmatched. The CDR3 here is CASSSAGTGSGNTIYF. CDR3 nucleotide sequence: TGTGCCAGCAGCTCCGCCGGGACAGGGAGTGGAAACACCATATATTTT.

The table lists this clone with a count of one. The V gene is TRBV4-3, the J gene TRBJ1-1; possible D gene TRBD1, 6 bases. The germline CDR1 and CDR2 sequences are LGHNA and YSLEER. V shed 0 bases and J shed 4 bases, with 9 bases lying between them. The length of the CDR3 is 14 residues. The CDR3 DNA reads TGCGCCAGCAGCCAAGATAGGGGGGGCACTGAAGCTTTCTTT. It yields the protein CASSQDRGGTEAFF.

This clone was observed a single time. As DNA, the CDR3 is TGTGCCAGCAGTTTCCCGACCAGTGGCTCCGAGCAGTACTTC. Its protein is CASSFPTSGSEQYF. V and J are TRBV27 and TRBJ2-7; no clear D gene. Trimming pared 3 bases from V and 6 bases from J, leaving 15 bases between. The germline V gene has CDR1 MNHEY and CDR2 SMNVEV (reference sequence). CDR3 length: 14 amino acids.

The V call is TRBV5-1, the J call TRBJ1-1, with D hard to call. V gave up 4 bases and J gave up 1 base, with 14 bases separating them. The germline CDR1 and CDR2 sequences are SGHRS and YFSETQ. This CDR3 has 15 residues. The DNA for the CDR3 is TGCGCCAGCAGCCCCGGTCGGGGTGGGAACACTGAAGCTTTCTTT. This sequence encodes CASSPGRGGNTEAFF.

The rearrangement links TRBV7-9 to TRBJ1-5, with D possibly TRBD1 on 5 matching bases. Looked up from germline, CDR1 is SEHNR and CDR2 is FQNEAQ (reference sequence). The CDR3 loop spans 17 amino acids. The ends were cut back, 0 bases at V and 0 bases at J, with 12 bases in the middle. The CDR3 bases are TGTGCCAGCAGCTTAGCTTGGGCGGGGGATAGCAATCAGCCCCAGCATTTT. It specifies CASSLAWAGDSNQPQHF.

The V call is TRBV7-8, the J call TRBJ2-7, with D uncertain. V shed 5 bases and J shed 0 bases, with 17 bases lying between them. CDR1 is SGHVS and CDR2 is FQNEAQ in the germline V gene. This CDR3 is 16 amino acids long. The CDR3 region has the DNA TGTGCCAGCAGCCCCTTATCAGGCCTCAGCTCCTACGAGCAGTACTTC. The encoded protein is CASSPLSGLSSYEQYF.

The V gene is TRBV28, the J gene TRBJ1-5, with a possible D match to TRBD1 (5 bases). Germline-derived CDR1 and CDR2 are MDHEN and SYDVKM. The length of the CDR3 is 14 residues. V was clipped by 7 bases and J by 4 bases, with 14 bases between them. The CDR3 loop is CASTGPEGNQPQHF. Written as DNA, the CDR3 is TGTGCCAGCACGGGGCCGGAGGGGAATCAGCCCCAGCATTTT. Variable domain in full (rest from reference TRBV28 and TRBJ1-5): DVKVTQSSRYLVKRTGEKVFLECVQDMDHENMFWYRQDPGLGLRLIYFSYDVKMKEKGDIPEGYSVSREKKERFSLILESASTNQTSMYLCASTGPEGNQPQHFGDGTRLSIL.

This clone was seen just once. The chain links TRBV7-3 to TRBJ1-1; D is unresolved. The V gene lost 6 bases and the J gene lost 0 bases, with 8 bases spanning the gap. Germline V gives CDR1 SGHTA, CDR2 FQGTGA. The CDR3 is 13 residues long. CDR3 sequence reads: CASSRQVNTEAFF. The CDR3, as DNA: TGTGCCAGCAGTCGTCAGGTGAACACTGAAGCTTTCTTT.

To note about this clone: Additional DNA sequences in this sample encode the identical CDR3. This chain connects TRBV7-9 to TRBJ1-5; D is unresolved. The CDR3 contains 14 residues. Germline-derived CDR1 and CDR2 are SEHNR and FQNEAQ (reference sequence). V was pared by 5 bases and J by 2 bases, with 10 bases between. The CDR3 coding sequence is TGTGCCAGCAGCCGGGGAGGAGGCAATCAGCCCCAGCATTTT. It specifies CASSRGGGNQPQHF. The variable domain in full, with the rest retrieved from reference TRBV7-9 and TRBJ1-5, is DTGVSQNPRHKITKRGQNVTFRCDPISEHNRLYWYRQTLGQGPEFLTYFQNEAQLEKSRLLSDRFSAERPKGSFSTLEIQRTEQGDSAMYLCASSRGGGNQPQHFGDGTRLSIL.

V is TRBV15 and J is TRBJ1-6, with TRBD1 as a possible D gene (5 bases). V gave up 9 bases and J gave up 8 bases, with 17 bases separating them. Germline CDR1 LNHNV, CDR2 YYDKDF (reference sequence). The length of the CDR3 is 14 residues. CDR3 amino acids: CATQRGFEDSPLHF. The CDR3 DNA is TGTGCCACACAACGGGGGTTTGAAGATTCACCCCTCCACTTT.

V and J are TRBV9 and TRBJ2-5; 8 positions match TRBD1. CDR3 length: 14 amino acids. Unmatched junction bases numbered 5, after V lost 3 bases and J lost 4 bases. Germline V gene data show CDR1 as SGDLS and CDR2 as YYNGEE. Written as DNA, the CDR3 is TGTGCCAGCAGCGAGAGGACAGGGCTAGAGACCCAGTACTTC. Translation gives CASSERTGLETQYF. The entire variable domain, with the rest obtained from reference TRBV9 and TRBJ2-5, is as follows: DSGVTQTPKHLITATGQRVTLRCSPRSGDLSVYWYQQSLDQGLQFLIQYYNGEERAKGNILERFSAQQFPDLHSELNLSSLELGDSALYFCASSERTGLETQYFGPGTRLLVL.

The chain is built from TRBV5-1 and TRBJ2-2; the D is unclear. Looked up from germline, CDR1 is SGHRS and CDR2 is YFSETQ. This CDR3 spans 16 amino acids. The V end was cut by 4 bases, the J end by 4 bases, with 17 bases between. CDR3: CASSPPVQFGTGELFF. CDR3 nucleotide sequence: TGCGCCAGCAGCCCCCCGGTACAGTTCGGCACCGGGGAGCTGTTTTTT.

This chain links TRBV6-5 with TRBJ1-2; D not resolved. Trimming removed 4 bases at V and 4 bases at J, with 13 bases between. Per germline, CDR1 MNHEY and CDR2 SVGAGI. This CDR3 has 14 residues. CDR3 DNA sequence: TGTGCCAGCAGTTTAGGAGGGCCGAGCTATGGCTACACCTTC. It encodes CASSLGGPSYGYTF.

The chain uses TRBV7-9 and TRBJ2-1, with 11 bases lining up with TRBD1. This CDR3 contains 15 residues. V was clipped by 5 bases and J by 7 bases; unmatched bases: 7. Germline V gene data show CDR1 as SEHNR and CDR2 as FQNEAQ (reference sequence). The CDR3 protein is CASSIGQGALNEQFF. The CDR3 region has the DNA TGTGCCAGCAGCATCGGACAGGGGGCGTTAAATGAGCAGTTCTTC.

The chain couples TRBV18 to TRBJ1-1; D not resolved. V was cut by 2 bases and J by 0 bases, with 10 bases left in between. Germline V gene sequence: CDR1 KGHSH, CDR2 LQKENI. The CDR3 contains 15 residues. DNA for the CDR3: TGTGCCAGCTCACCATCTACGACCATGAACACTGAAGCTTTCTTT. Protein sequence: CASSPSTTMNTEAFF.

This chain uses TRBV5-1 with TRBJ1-1; 7 bases are a match to TRBD1. The CDR3 covers 15 residues. Germline V gene sequence: CDR1 SGHRS, CDR2 YFSETQ. With 0 bases clipped from V and 3 bases from J, the junction kept 5 bases outside the gene matches. The CDR3 reads CASSLGAGGHTEAFF. In nucleotides, the CDR3 is TGCGCCAGCAGCTTGGGAGCAGGGGGGCACACTGAAGCTTTCTTT.

This clone was detected once. The chain has TRBV7-8 and TRBJ2-5; D not certain. CDR3 size: 13 residues. Germline CDR1 SGHVS, CDR2 FQNEAQ. The V and J ends lost 5 bases and 0 bases respectively, with 7 bases between them. The CDR3 DNA reads TGTGCCAGCAGCCCAGACAACCAAGAGACCCAGTACTTC. Encoded protein: CASSPDNQETQYF.

This chain uses TRBV30 with TRBJ1-1; D uncertain. The CDR3 runs 12 residues. Per germline, CDR1 GTSNPN and CDR2 SVGIG (reference sequence). V was clipped by 0 bases and J by 5 bases, with 7 bases between them. CDR3: CAWSVGWTEAFF. The CDR3 nucleotides read TGTGCCTGGAGTGTCGGGTGGACTGAAGCTTTCTTT.

Here the CDR3 reads CARQAVLGYRYTF. CDR3 sequence (DNA): TGTGCCAGACAGGCAGTCCTGGGTTACCGCTACACCTTC. The chain links TRBV7-9 to TRBJ1-2; the D gene is possibly TRBD1 (5 bases). Germline V gene sequence: CDR1 SEHNR, CDR2 FQNEAQ (reference sequence). V gave up 9 bases and J gave up 9 bases, with 20 bases separating them. There are 13 residues in the CDR3.

The gene calls are TRBV5-5 and TRBJ1-4, with unresolved D. The V gene's germline CDR1 is SGHKS and CDR2 YYEKEE (reference sequence). The CDR3 is 14 amino acids. The V and J ends lost 4 bases and 3 bases respectively, with 10 bases between them. CDR3 sequence (DNA): TGTGCCAGCAGCCCCCTTTGGGCTAATGAAAAACTGTTTTTT. Translating it yields CASSPLWANEKLFF.